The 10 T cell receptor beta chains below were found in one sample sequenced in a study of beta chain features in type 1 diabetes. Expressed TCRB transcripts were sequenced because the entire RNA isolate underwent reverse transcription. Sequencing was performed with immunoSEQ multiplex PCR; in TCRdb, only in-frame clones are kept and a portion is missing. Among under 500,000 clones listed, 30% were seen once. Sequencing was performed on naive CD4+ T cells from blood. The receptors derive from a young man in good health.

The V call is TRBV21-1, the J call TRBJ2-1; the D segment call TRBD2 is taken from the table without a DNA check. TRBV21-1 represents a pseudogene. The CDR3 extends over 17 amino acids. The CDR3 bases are TGTGCCAGCAGCAAAAGAGGTCCAGCGGGAGTAGACAATGAGCAGTTCTTC. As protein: CASSKRGPAGVDNEQFF.

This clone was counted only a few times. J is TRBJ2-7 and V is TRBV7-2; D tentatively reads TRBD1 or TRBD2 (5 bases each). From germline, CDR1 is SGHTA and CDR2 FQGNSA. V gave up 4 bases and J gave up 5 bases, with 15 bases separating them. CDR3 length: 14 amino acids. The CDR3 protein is CASSSPGPSHEQYF. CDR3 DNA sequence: TGTGCCAGCAGCTCTCCGGGACCCAGCCACGAGCAGTACTTC.

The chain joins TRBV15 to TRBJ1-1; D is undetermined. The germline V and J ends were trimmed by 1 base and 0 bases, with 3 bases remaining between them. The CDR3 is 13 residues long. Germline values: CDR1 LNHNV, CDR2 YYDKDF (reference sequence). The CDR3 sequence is CATSRAVNTEAFF. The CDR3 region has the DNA TGTGCCACCAGCAGAGCTGTGAACACTGAAGCTTTCTTT.

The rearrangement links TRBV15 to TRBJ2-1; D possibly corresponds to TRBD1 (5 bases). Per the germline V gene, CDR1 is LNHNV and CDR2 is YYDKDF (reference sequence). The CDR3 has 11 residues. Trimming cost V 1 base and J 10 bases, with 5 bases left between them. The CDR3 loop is CATSRGTEQFF. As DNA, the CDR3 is TGTGCCACCAGCAGAGGGACAGAGCAGTTCTTC. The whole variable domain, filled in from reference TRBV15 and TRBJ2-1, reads DAMVIQNPRYQVTQFGKPVTLSCSQTLNHNVMYWYQQKSSQAPKLLFHYYDKDFNNEADTPDNFQSRRPNTSFCFLDIRSPGLGDTAMYLCATSRGTEQFFGPGTRLTVL.

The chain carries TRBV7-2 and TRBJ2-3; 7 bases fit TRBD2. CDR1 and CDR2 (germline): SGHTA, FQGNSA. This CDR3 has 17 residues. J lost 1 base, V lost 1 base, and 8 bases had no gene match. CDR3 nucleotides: TGTGCCAGCAGCTTAGTTGGCGGGAGTATAGGCACAGATACGCAGTATTTT. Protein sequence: CASSLVGGSIGTDTQYF.

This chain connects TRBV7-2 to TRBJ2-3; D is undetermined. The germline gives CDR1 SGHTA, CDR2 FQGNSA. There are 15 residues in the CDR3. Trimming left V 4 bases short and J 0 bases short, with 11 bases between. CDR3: CASSWAAYSTDTQYF. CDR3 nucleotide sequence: TGTGCCAGCAGCTGGGCGGCCTATAGCACAGATACGCAGTATTTT.

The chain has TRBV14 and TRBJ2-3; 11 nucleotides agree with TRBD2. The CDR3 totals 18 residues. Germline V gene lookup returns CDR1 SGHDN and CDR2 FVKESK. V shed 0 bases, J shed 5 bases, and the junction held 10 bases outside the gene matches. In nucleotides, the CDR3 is TGTGCCAGCAGCCAAGAGTATTGGGCTAGCGGGAGGAGAGATACGCAGTATTTT. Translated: CASSQEYWASGRRDTQYF.

The CDR3 DNA follows: TGTGCCAGTAGCGAGGGACAGGGAAGGGAGACCCAGTACTTC. Translated: CASSEGQGRETQYF. The chain recombines TRBV19 with TRBJ2-5, with 9 bases aligning to TRBD1. Germline CDR1 LNHDA, CDR2 SQIVND (reference sequence). Germline trimming cut 6 bases from V and 5 bases from J; bases unmatched to any gene: 7. This CDR3 region has 14 residues.

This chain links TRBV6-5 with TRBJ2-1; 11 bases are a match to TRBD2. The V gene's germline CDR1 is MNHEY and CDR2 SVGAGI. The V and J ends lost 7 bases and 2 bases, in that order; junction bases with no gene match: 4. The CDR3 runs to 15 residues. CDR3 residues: CASNIAGGPYNEQFF. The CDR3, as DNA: TGTGCCAGCAATATAGCGGGAGGGCCCTACAATGAGCAGTTCTTC.

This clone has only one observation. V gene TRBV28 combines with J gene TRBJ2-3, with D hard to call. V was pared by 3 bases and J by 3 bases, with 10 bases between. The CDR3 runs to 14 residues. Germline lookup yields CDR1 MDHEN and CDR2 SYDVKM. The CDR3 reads CASSFMAATDTQYF. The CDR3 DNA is TGTGCCAGCAGTTTTATGGCAGCTACAGATACGCAGTATTTT. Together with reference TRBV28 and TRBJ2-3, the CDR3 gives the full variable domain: DVKVTQSSRYLVKRTGEKVFLECVQDMDHENMFWYRQDPGLGLRLIYFSYDVKMKEKGDIPEGYSVSREKKERFSLILESASTNQTSMYLCASSFMAATDTQYFGPGTRLTVL.